The rows below give T cell receptor beta chains drawn from one sample of a study of Graves' ophthalmopathy and Graves' hyperthyroidism. TCRdb re-derived calls from the multiplex PCR reads in MiXCR, one entry per CDR3 protein. In the table there are roughly 700,000 distinct CDR3 sequences, about 44% of which are singletons. The sample consisted of peripheral blood. Receptor source: an adult man with Graves' ophthalmopathy. Each CDR3 is given with its conserved first and last residue. D genes are given only for firm matches. Some rows mark clone size as missing; the rest say once, few, many or name a class of expanded clone.

>TRBJ1-5|TRBV7-9|few|-
CASSYKGGNQPQHF
TGTGCCAGCAGCTACAAGGGAGGAAATCAGCCCCAGCATTTT
>TRBJ2-5|TRBV7-2|many|TRBD2
CASSSGRALGVETQYF
TGTGCCAGCAGCTCGGGGAGGGCCTTGGGGGTGGAGACCCAGTACTTC
>TRBJ1-1|TRBV7-9|few|-
CASRKAETEAFF
TGTGCCAGCAGAAAGGCGGAGACTGAAGCTTTCTTT
>TRBJ2-7|TRBV25-1|-|-
CASSEWLDGSYEQYF
TGTGCCAGCAGTGAATGGTTGGACGGGTCGTACGAGCAGTACTTC
>TRBJ2-5|TRBV7-3|many|-
CASSLTAIQETQYF
TGTGCCAGCAGCTTAACAGCAATACAAGAGACCCAGTACTTC
>TRBJ1-2|TRBV9|many|-
CASSEREVAGFYGYTF
TGTGCCAGCAGCGAGAGAGAGGTGGCAGGCTTCTATGGCTACACCTTC
>TRBJ2-7|TRBV12-5|few|TRBD2
CASRQAGDYEQYF
TGTGCCAGCAGACAAGCGGGAGACTACGAGCAGTACTTC
>TRBJ2-7|TRBV2|-|-
CASSGQGGEQYF
TGTGCCAGCAGTGGACAGGGAGGCGAGCAGTACTTC
>TRBJ2-7|TRBV11-2|few|-
CASSSTLSGEQYF
TGTGCCAGCAGCTCCACCCTTTCGGGCGAGCAGTACTTC
>TRBJ2-5|TRBV5-1|-|TRBD2
CASSLAPSGSQETQYF
TGCGCCAGCAGCTTGGCGCCTAGCGGGAGCCAAGAGACCCAGTACTTC
>TRBJ2-7|TRBV12-3/TRBV12-4|-|-
CASSLDRARYEQYF
TGTGCCAGCAGTTTAGACAGGGCCCGCTACGAGCAGTACTTC